Below, 19 T cell receptor beta chains from the same sample are listed, as sequenced in a study of cytomegalovirus exposure and HLA in healthy donors. The repertoire was sequenced with immunoSEQ multiplex PCR; TCRdb's copy has only in-frame clones and lacks some. The repertoire has around 190,000 clones, 86% of them found once; the top ten carry about 7.2%. Source material: PBMCs. All receptors come from a man aged 25 to 40 in good health and CMV-seropositive.

The rearrangement links TRBV28 to TRBJ2-2; 9 bases are shared with TRBD2. CDR1 and CDR2 (germline): MDHEN, SYDVKM. The CDR3 is made up of 15 amino acids. V trimming: 6 bases; J trimming: 6 bases; junction bases outside the gene matches: 8. The CDR3 sequence is CASSVLAGSSGELFF. The CDR3 region has the DNA TGTGCCAGCAGCGTACTAGCGGGTTCATCCGGGGAGCTGTTTTTT.

This clone has only a few counts. The gene calls are TRBV11-3 and TRBJ2-7, with TRBD2 matching 8 bases. The CDR3 consists of 15 residues. CDR1 is SGHNT and CDR2 is YENEEA in the germline V gene. Trimming removed 4 bases from V and 2 bases from J; junction bases left unmatched: 7. CDR3 sequence: CASSWGRGAAYEQYF. The CDR3 DNA reads TGTGCCAGCAGCTGGGGGCGGGGGGCGGCCTACGAGCAGTACTTC.

The chain joins TRBV4-1 to TRBJ1-2; D unclear. Germline V gene data show CDR1 as MGHRA and CDR2 as YSYEKL. V was trimmed by 0 bases and J by 8 bases, leaving 16 bases between them. The CDR3 loop spans 15 amino acids. CDR3 residues: CASSQDRIPRNGYTF. CDR3 nucleotides: TGCGCCAGCAGCCAAGATCGGATACCAAGGAACGGCTACACCTTC.

This chain links TRBV20-1 with TRBJ2-3, with D tentatively TRBD1 (6 bases). The germline V gene has CDR1 DFQATT and CDR2 SNEGSKA (reference sequence). The V end lost 6 bases, the J end lost 6 bases, and 10 bases lay between the germline ends. This CDR3 has 11 residues. The CDR3 loop is CSASQGDTQYF. DNA of the CDR3: TGCAGTGCAAGCCAGGGGGATACGCAGTATTTT.

This chain connects TRBV28 to TRBJ2-7, with 8 positions matching TRBD2. The trim removed 6 bases at V and 7 bases at J, leaving 8 bases unmatched. In germline, CDR1 is MDHEN, CDR2 SYDVKM. This CDR3 is built from 13 residues. CDR3 nucleotide sequence: TGTGCCAGCAGAAGCGGGGGCAGGGGAGAGCAGTACTTC. Its protein product is CASRSGGRGEQYF.

This clone appeared many times. The rearrangement links TRBV11-3 to TRBJ1-4; the D gene is possibly TRBD1 (6 bases). This CDR3 has 15 amino acids. Germline V gives CDR1 SGHNT, CDR2 YENEEA. Trimming removed 3 bases at V and 8 bases at J, with 16 bases between. The CDR3 spells CASSFHTGLEEKLFF. DNA for the CDR3: TGTGCCAGCAGCTTCCACACAGGGTTGGAGGAAAAACTGTTTTTT.

The rearrangement joins TRBV9 to TRBJ2-7; tentative D call: TRBD2 (5 bases). CDR1 is SGDLS and CDR2 is YYNGEE in the germline V gene. The CDR3 covers 15 residues. Trimming took off 0 bases at V and 3 bases at J, with 13 bases between the two ends. The CDR3 loop is CASSVDGSVDYEQYF. CDR3 bases: TGTGCCAGCAGCGTAGATGGTAGCGTGGACTACGAGCAGTACTTC. The whole variable domain, filled in from reference TRBV9 and TRBJ2-7, reads DSGVTQTPKHLITATGQRVTLRCSPRSGDLSVYWYQQSLDQGLQFLIQYYNGEERAKGNILERFSAQQFPDLHSELNLSSLELGDSALYFCASSVDGSVDYEQYFGPGTRLTVT.

CDR3 amino acids: CALLGEGDNEQFF. The CDR3, as DNA: TGTGCCTTGTTGGGGGAAGGGGACAATGAGCAGTTCTTC. J is TRBJ2-1 and V is TRBV30; either TRBD1 or TRBD2 may supply D (5 bases each). There are 13 residues in the CDR3. Germline V lookup: CDR1 GTSNPN, CDR2 SVGIG (reference sequence). Trimming removed 7 bases from V and 5 bases from J, with 15 bases in between.

This chain links TRBV5-4 with TRBJ2-7; D not certain. CDR3 length: 12 residues. The germline gives CDR1 SGHNT, CDR2 YYREEE (reference sequence). Trimming shortened V by 1 base and J by 5 bases, and 7 bases separated the two germline ends. This chain's CDR3 is CASSLTRDEQYF. CDR3 DNA sequence: TGTGCCAGCAGCTTGACCCGCGACGAGCAGTACTTC.

This clone occurred once. This chain uses TRBV27 with TRBJ2-1, with D perhaps matching TRBD1 (5 bases). This CDR3 has 13 residues. Trimming stripped 6 bases from V and 10 bases from J, with 16 bases between. Germline V gene data show CDR1 as MNHEY and CDR2 as SMNVEV (reference sequence). CDR3 region: CASSYRNDVEQFF. As DNA, the CDR3 is TGTGCCAGCAGCTACAGGAACGATGTGGAGCAGTTCTTC.

The chain combines TRBV2 with TRBJ1-5; the match to TRBD1 covers 11 bases. The CDR3 is 15 amino acids. The V and J ends lost 5 bases and 5 bases, in that order; junction bases with no gene match: 5. The germline V gene encodes CDR1 SNHLY and CDR2 FYNNEI. The CDR3 DNA reads TGTGCCAGCAGTCGGGGACAGGGGGTTTATCAGCCCCAGCATTTT. This codes for CASSRGQGVYQPQHF.

The J gene is TRBJ2-5, the V gene TRBV5-6; D gene unclear. In germline, CDR1 is SGHDT, CDR2 YYEEEE. Trimming took 3 bases from V and 5 from J, leaving 11 bases between them. The CDR3 extends over 13 amino acids. CDR3 sequence (DNA): TGTGCCAGCAGCTCACAGATTCGGGAGACCCAGTACTTC. Translated: CASSSQIRETQYF.

The rearrangement uses TRBV30 and TRBJ1-1; D is ambiguous. V lost 5 bases and J lost 1, with 23 bases in between. The germline gives CDR1 GTSNPN, CDR2 SVGIG (reference sequence). This CDR3 has 17 residues. CDR3 loop: CAWEVNAGWGSNTEAFF. The DNA of the CDR3 is TGTGCCTGGGAGGTCAACGCGGGGTGGGGTTCGAACACTGAAGCTTTCTTT.

The chain carries TRBV6-5 and TRBJ1-5, with a possible D match to TRBD1 (6 bases). Trimming left V 7 bases short and J 7 bases short, with 17 bases between. CDR1 and CDR2 (germline): MNHEY, SVGAGI. The CDR3 has 14 residues. The CDR3 nucleotides read TGTGCCAGCAACCCATTACAGGGTTACCAGCCCCAGCATTTT. It yields the protein CASNPLQGYQPQHF.

V and J are TRBV5-6 and TRBJ2-3, with D unclear. Germline loops: CDR1 SGHDT, CDR2 YYEEEE. V lost 4 bases, J lost 3 bases, and 6 bases lay in between. The CDR3 is 12 residues long. The CDR3 is CASSRSTDTQYF. As DNA, the CDR3 is TGTGCCAGCAGCCGTAGTACAGATACGCAGTATTTT.

The CDR3 DNA reads TGTGCCAGCAGTGACCTGGACAGGGCCCAATCCTACGAGCAGTACTTC. Protein sequence: CASSDLDRAQSYEQYF. This chain joins TRBV6-1 and TRBJ2-7; TRBD1 matches 8 bases. V was clipped by 3 bases and J by 1 base; unmatched bases: 8. The CDR3 runs to 16 residues. In germline, CDR1 is MNHNS, CDR2 SASEGT.

The V call is TRBV27, the J call TRBJ1-2; D gene unclear. Germline CDR1 is MNHEY and CDR2 is SMNVEV (reference sequence). Trimming stripped 7 bases from V and 6 bases from J, with 12 bases between. This CDR3 is 12 amino acids long. CDR3 amino acids: CASMTGPHGYTF. DNA for the CDR3: TGTGCCAGCATGACGGGCCCCCATGGCTACACCTTC.

V and J are TRBV9 and TRBJ1-6; a possible D gene is TRBD1 (6 bases). The V gene's germline CDR1 is SGDLS and CDR2 YYNGEE. V lost 3 bases, J lost 4 bases, and 11 bases lay in between. The CDR3 consists of 15 residues. DNA of the CDR3: TGTGCCAGCAGCGGCCACAGGGATTATAATTCACCCCTCCACTTT. Translating gives CASSGHRDYNSPLHF.

The gene calls are TRBV19 and TRBJ2-1, with 9 positions matching TRBD1. Germline V CDR1 and CDR2: LNHDA, SQIVND (reference sequence). Trimming removed 3 bases from V and 5 bases from J; junction bases left unmatched: 5. The CDR3 totals 15 residues. CDR3 bases: TGTGCCAGTAGTATCGGACAGGGGCGCCACAATGAGCAGTTCTTC. It codes for CASSIGQGRHNEQFF. Combining the CDR3 with reference TRBV19 and TRBJ2-1 gives the whole variable domain DGGITQSPKYLFRKEGQNVTLSCEQNLNHDAMYWYRQDPGQGLRLIYYSQIVNDFQKGDIAEGYSVSREKKESFPLTVTSAQKNPTAFYLCASSIGQGRHNEQFFGPGTRLTVL.